The following is a T cell receptor (beta chain) sequence with its context. This sample was taken from a study of technical replicates of blood from a few donors. The J segment lost 6 bases and the V segment lost 1 base, leaving 8 bases of the junction unmatched. Germline-derived CDR1 and CDR2 are MGHRA and YSYEKL. This CDR3 has 16 residues. Measured with immunoSEQ multiplex PCR; TCRdb has only the in-frame clones, and not every one. The repertoire holds approximately 59,000 clones, with approximately 83% as singletons. The sequence came from a human donor in good health. Some clones in this sample may be carry-over from other donors' samples. Sequenced input: PBMCs. V is TRBV4-1 and J is TRBJ2-2; 7 bases map to TRBD2. The CDR3 nucleotides read TGCGCCAGCAGCCAAGGTCGTAGGGCGGGAGCCGGGGAGCTGTTTTTT. Its protein is CASSQGRRAGAGELFF.